Following are 24 T cell receptor beta chains from one sample sequenced in a study of T cell repertoires in cytomegalovirus infection. Which antigens these TCRs recognize remains unknown. One entry per CDR3 protein results from TCRdb running MiXCR on the reads. Here the sample spans some 920,000 distinct CDR3 sequences, about 33% being singletons. The specimen comprised cultured CD8+ T cells from PBMCs, sampled from culture after CMV antigen stimulation. The receptor set was obtained from a human donor in good health (CMV status not recorded). Some clones in this sample may be carry-over from other donors' samples.

The V gene is TRBV7-9, the J gene TRBJ2-1, with 9 bases matching TRBD2. CDR1 and CDR2 from the germline V gene are SEHNR and FQNEAQ (reference sequence). CDR3 length equals 17 residues. The trim removed 5 bases at V and 6 bases at J, leaving 14 bases unmatched. CDR3 residues: CASSPLPGLARCNEQFF. The CDR3 coding sequence is TGTGCCAGCAGCCCTCTCCCCGGACTAGCGAGATGCAATGAGCAGTTCTTC.

This clonotype was seen only once. This rearrangement joins TRBV7-9 to TRBJ1-2; D is undetermined. In germline, CDR1 is SEHNR, CDR2 FQNEAQ (reference sequence). This CDR3 contains 12 residues. The V and J ends lost 5 bases and 12 bases respectively, with 16 bases between them. The CDR3 DNA follows: TGTGCCAGCAGCCCAGGACCTCCCGATGACACCTTC. It translates to CASSPGPPDDTF.

CDR3 protein: CATKPGQGLHEQYF. The DNA of the CDR3 is TGTGCCACCAAACCGGGACAGGGTCTCCACGAGCAGTACTTC. V and J are TRBV6-6 and TRBJ2-7; 9 nucleotides align to TRBD1. The CDR3 contains 14 residues. J lost 5 bases, V lost 10 bases, and 12 bases had no gene match. Germline V lookup: CDR1 MNHNY, CDR2 SVGAGI (reference sequence).

This clonotype was seen repeatedly, ten times or more. This chain uses TRBV11-3 with TRBJ2-3, with D perhaps TRBD2 (7 bases). The CDR3 consists of 15 residues. The V end was cut by 4 bases, the J end by 6 bases, with 17 bases between. The germline gives CDR1 SGHNT, CDR2 YENEEA. The chain's CDR3 is CASSSAGAPGDTQYF. The CDR3 region has the DNA TGTGCCAGCAGCTCCGCGGGGGCCCCCGGGGATACGCAGTATTTT.

This chain links TRBV29-1 with TRBJ2-1; TRBD1 aligns across 7 bases. Trimming cost V 3 bases and J 8 bases; bases outside gene matches: 4. Germline values: CDR1 SQVTM, CDR2 ANQGSEA. This CDR3 is 12 amino acids long. In DNA, the CDR3 is TGCAGCGTTGAGGATAGGGGGCATGAGCAGTTCTTC. It codes for CSVEDRGHEQFF.

This clonotype was detected only a few times. The chain is built from TRBV6-2 or TRBV6-3 and TRBJ1-2; 10 nucleotides align to TRBD1. Germline V lookup: CDR1 MNHEY, CDR2 SVGEGT. V lost 5 bases and J lost 10; bases outside the gene matches: 13. The CDR3 is made up of 15 amino acids. CDR3 in DNA: TGTGCCAGCAGTCCCCGGGACAGGGGAATGGGCTTCTACACCTTC. Residues: CASSPRDRGMGFYTF.

J is TRBJ2-2 and V is TRBV7-9, with 7 bases identical to TRBD1. The CDR3 extends over 14 amino acids. With V trimmed by 5 bases and J by 6 bases, 6 bases remained unmatched. The germline V gene encodes CDR1 SEHNR and CDR2 FQNEAQ (reference sequence). The CDR3 DNA follows: TGTGCCAGCAGCGTAACAGGGGCGGCCGGGGAGCTGTTTTTT. The encoded protein is CASSVTGAAGELFF. The whole variable domain, remainder taken from reference TRBV7-9 and TRBJ2-2, is DTGVSQNPRHKITKRGQNVTFRCDPISEHNRLYWYRQTLGQGPEFLTYFQNEAQLEKSRLLSDRFSAERPKGSFSTLEIQRTEQGDSAMYLCASSVTGAAGELFFGEGSRLTVL.

This clonotype occurred a few times. The chain is built from TRBV7-2 and TRBJ1-5, with D possibly being TRBD1 (6 bases). V was trimmed by 2 bases and J by 2 bases, leaving 13 bases between them. The CDR3 contains 16 residues. The germline V gene has CDR1 SGHTA and CDR2 FQGNSA. DNA for the CDR3: TGTGCCAGCAGCTTAAACGGGGGCGGCGGCAATCAGCCCCAGCATTTT. Amino acids: CASSLNGGGGNQPQHF.

On this clonotype itself: The junction departs from the called germline gene at one end, perhaps through a read error. V gene TRBV24-1 combines with J gene TRBJ2-2; D call uncertain. Germline CDR1 is KGHDR and CDR2 is SFDVKD. The CDR3 covers 14 residues. The CDR3 DNA is TGTGCCACCAGTGGTTTGGAAGGTTCCGGGGAGCTGTTTTTT. Its protein is CATSGLEGSGELFF.

The chain employs TRBV28 and TRBJ2-1, with 10 bases fitting TRBD1. The CDR3 runs 15 residues. Germline CDR1 is MDHEN and CDR2 is SYDVKM. V was clipped by 5 bases and J by 8 bases; unmatched bases: 9. This chain's CDR3 is CASSHGQGVIDEQFF. The CDR3 DNA reads as TGTGCCAGCAGTCATGGACAGGGGGTTATCGATGAGCAGTTCTTC.

The rearrangement joins TRBV7-9 to TRBJ2-1; 9 bases are shared with TRBD2. The ends lost 0 bases at V and 6 bases at J; junction bases unmatched: 9. Germline V gene data show CDR1 as SEHNR and CDR2 as FQNEAQ (reference sequence). This CDR3 spans 17 amino acids. CDR3: CASSLAGRGGLPNEQFF. The CDR3 DNA sequence: TGTGCCAGCAGCTTAGCAGGGCGGGGGGGCCTCCCCAATGAGCAGTTCTTC.

V usage is TRBV11-2 and J usage is TRBJ2-1; the D gene is possibly TRBD2 (8 bases). Germline-derived CDR1 and CDR2 are SGHAT and FQNNGV. The length of the CDR3 is 20 residues. The V and J ends lost 2 bases and 6 bases respectively, with 29 bases between them. The CDR3 bases are TGTGCCAGCAGCTTAATCGGGACAGTGGGACGGGGGGGCCTTTTCAATGAGCAGTTCTTC. Its translation: CASSLIGTVGRGGLFNEQFF.

In this sample, this clonotype turned up a few times. The chain combines TRBV7-8 with TRBJ2-1; 8 nucleotides align to TRBD2. Germline V gene lookup returns CDR1 SGHVS and CDR2 FQNEAQ. The V and J ends lost 0 bases and 8 bases, in that order; junction bases with no gene match: 12. CDR3 length: 17 residues. The DNA for the CDR3 is TGTGCCAGCAGCTTAGCGAATTCATGGACTAGCTCCCATGAGCAGTTCTTC. Residues: CASSLANSWTSSHEQFF.

In this sample, this clonotype turned up a few times. V and J are TRBV7-9 and TRBJ2-7, with 12 bases that match TRBD2. There are 17 residues in the CDR3. V shed 6 bases, J shed 2 bases, and the junction held 11 bases outside the gene matches. Germline CDR1 SEHNR, CDR2 FQNEAQ (reference sequence). The CDR3 DNA reads TGTGCCAGCAGTTTCAGGACTAGCGGGGATTTTACCTACGAGCAGTACTTC. It is translated as CASSFRTSGDFTYEQYF.

This clonotype was seen a few times. The chain carries TRBV19 and TRBJ2-1; TRBD2 is a possible D gene (6 bases). V dropped 2 bases and J dropped 6 bases, with 8 bases sitting between them. CDR3 length: 13 amino acids. Germline loops: CDR1 LNHDA, CDR2 SQIVND (reference sequence). CDR3 DNA sequence: TGTGCCAGTAGTATACGGCGGGGCAATGAGCAGTTCTTC. Protein: CASSIRRGNEQFF.

Comments on this clonotype: This may arise from a read error, as a much more abundant clone is one base away. This rearrangement joins TRBV12-3 or TRBV12-4 to TRBJ2-4; 7 bases align to TRBD1. This CDR3 contains 13 residues. The CDR3 reads CASTGDSKNNQYF. CDR3 nucleotides: TGTGCCAGCACTGGGGACAGTAAAAACAATCAGTACTTC.

This rearrangement joins TRBV4-1 to TRBJ1-5; TRBD1 agrees at 7 bases. Germline assignment: CDR1 MGHRA and CDR2 YSYEKL. V lost 3 bases to trimming and J lost 4 bases; unmatched junction nucleotides: 6. The CDR3 sequence is 15 residues long. This CDR3 is CASSQETGENQPQHF. CDR3 nucleotide sequence: TGCGCCAGCAGCCAGGAAACAGGGGAGAATCAGCCCCAGCATTTT.

The chain uses TRBV12-3 or TRBV12-4 and TRBJ2-1; TRBD1 aligns across 9 bases. The CDR3 runs 15 residues. With V trimmed by 3 bases and J by 8 bases, 8 bases remained unmatched. The CDR3: CASSFSGTGYDEQFF. In DNA form, the CDR3 reads TGTGCCAGCAGTTTTTCGGGGACAGGGTACGATGAGCAGTTCTTC.

V is TRBV19 and J is TRBJ2-1, with D perhaps TRBD1 (5 bases). The CDR3 is 15 amino acids. Per germline, CDR1 LNHDA and CDR2 SQIVND (reference sequence). Trimming removed 5 bases at V and 0 bases at J, with 11 bases between. CDR3 sequence: CASSAGFSSYNEQFF. The CDR3 DNA reads as TGTGCCAGTAGTGCAGGGTTCAGCTCCTACAATGAGCAGTTCTTC.

This chain links TRBV7-8 with TRBJ2-2; weak D call: TRBD1 (5 bases). Trimming pared 3 bases from V and 0 bases from J, leaving 11 bases between. The CDR3 is 16 residues long. Germline CDR1 and CDR2: SGHVS and FQNEAQ. CDR3 nucleotides: TGTGCCAGCAGCTTGACAGCGCGAGCGAACACCGGGGAGCTGTTTTTT. Its translation is CASSLTARANTGELFF.

This clonotype was recorded many times. The gene calls are TRBV7-3 and TRBJ2-2, with TRBD2 matching over 13 bases. Germline loops: CDR1 SGHTA, CDR2 FQGTGA. The CDR3 extends over 20 amino acids. V was pared by 5 bases and J by 4 bases, with 16 bases of the junction left unmatched. The CDR3, as DNA: TGTGCCAGCAGCCCGAAAGGCCCTCGACTAGCGGGGGGTCGCACCGGGGAGCTGTTTTTT. Amino acid sequence: CASSPKGPRLAGGRTGELFF.

This clonotype was counted between two and nine times. The V and J genes are TRBV7-9 and TRBJ2-5; D remains unclear. The CDR3 has 14 amino acids. Trimming left V 1 base short and J 3 bases short, with 9 bases between. CDR1 is SEHNR and CDR2 is FQNEAQ in the germline V gene (reference sequence). The CDR3 bases are TGTGCCAGCAGCTTAGGTTCAGGCGAAGAGACCCAGTACTTC. Protein: CASSLGSGEETQYF.

Comment on this clonotype: A single base separates this from a much larger clone, so it may be a read error. This chain uses TRBV6-2 or TRBV6-3 with TRBJ2-3; either TRBD1 or TRBD2 may fit D (5 bases each). The CDR3 extends over 15 amino acids. Looked up from germline, CDR1 is MNHEY and CDR2 is SVGEGT. The germline V and J ends were trimmed by 1 base and 3 bases, with 11 bases remaining between them. The DNA of the CDR3 is TGTGCCAGCAGTTACTTGGGACGGGGTACAGATACGCAGTATTTT. Translating it yields CASSYLGRGTDTQYF.

This chain uses TRBV19 with TRBJ2-1; D is unresolved. This CDR3 region has 16 residues. V was shortened by 1 base and J by 3 bases, with 13 bases between the two germline ends. CDR1 and CDR2 (germline): LNHDA, SQIVND (reference sequence). The CDR3, as DNA: TGTGCCAGTAGTATAGTCGGGCGGAAGTTCTACAATGAGCAGTTCTTC. This encodes CASSIVGRKFYNEQFF.